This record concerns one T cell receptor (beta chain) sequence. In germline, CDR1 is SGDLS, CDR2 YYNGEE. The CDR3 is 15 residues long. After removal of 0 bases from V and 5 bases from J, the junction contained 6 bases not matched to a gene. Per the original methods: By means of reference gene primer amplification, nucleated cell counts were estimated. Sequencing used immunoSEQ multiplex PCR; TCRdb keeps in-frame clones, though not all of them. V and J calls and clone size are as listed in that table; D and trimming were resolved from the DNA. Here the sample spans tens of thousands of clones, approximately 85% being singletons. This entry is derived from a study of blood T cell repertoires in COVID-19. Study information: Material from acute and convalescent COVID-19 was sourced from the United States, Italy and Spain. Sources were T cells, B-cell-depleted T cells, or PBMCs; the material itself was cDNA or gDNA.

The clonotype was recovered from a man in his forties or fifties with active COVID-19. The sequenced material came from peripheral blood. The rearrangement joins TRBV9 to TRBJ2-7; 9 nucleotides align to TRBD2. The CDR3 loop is CASSVDGASGDEQYF. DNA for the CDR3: TGTGCCAGCAGCGTAGATGGGGCTAGCGGGGACGAGCAGTACTTC.